This T cell receptor (beta chain) was captured by sequencing in a study of Graves' ophthalmopathy and Graves' hyperthyroidism. On this clonotype itself: A junction boundary mismatches the germline segment, possibly from a read error.

CDR1 and CDR2 from the germline V gene are MNHNS and SASEGT. The CDR3 has 15 residues. Amplified material comprised TCR beta CDR3 regions derived from RNA transcripts. Second-round multiplex PCR came after first-round RT-PCR with HTBI primers. One entry per CDR3 protein results from TCRdb running MiXCR on the multiplex PCR reads. The table includes about 500,000 distinct CDR3 sequences, roughly 14% detected once. The chain is built from TRBV6-1 and TRBJ2-7; TRBD1 matches 7 bases. Input material: blood. The TCR sequence derives from a woman in her twenties or thirties with Graves' ophthalmopathy. The CDR3 region is CAISEAPGTAYEQYF. The CDR3 DNA sequence: TGTGCCATCAGTGAAGCCCCCGGGACAGCCTACGAGCAGTACTTC.